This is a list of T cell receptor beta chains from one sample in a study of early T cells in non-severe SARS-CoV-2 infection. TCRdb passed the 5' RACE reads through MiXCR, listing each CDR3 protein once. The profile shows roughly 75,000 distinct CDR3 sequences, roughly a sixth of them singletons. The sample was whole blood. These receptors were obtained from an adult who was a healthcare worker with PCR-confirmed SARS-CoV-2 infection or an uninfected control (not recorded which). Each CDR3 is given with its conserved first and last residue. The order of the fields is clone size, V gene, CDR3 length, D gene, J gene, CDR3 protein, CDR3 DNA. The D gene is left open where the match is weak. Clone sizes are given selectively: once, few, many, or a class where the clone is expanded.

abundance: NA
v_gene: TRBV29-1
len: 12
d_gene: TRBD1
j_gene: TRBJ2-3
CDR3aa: CSVSRGQDTQYF
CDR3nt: TGCAGCGTTTCCAGGGGGCAAGATACGCAGTATTTT

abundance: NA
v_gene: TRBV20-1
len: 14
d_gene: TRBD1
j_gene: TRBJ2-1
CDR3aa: CSASPGTGEDEQFF
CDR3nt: TGCAGTGCTAGTCCCGGGACAGGGGAGGATGAGCAGTTCTTC

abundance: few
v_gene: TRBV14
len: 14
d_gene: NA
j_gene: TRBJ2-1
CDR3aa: CASSQVGGTSEQFF
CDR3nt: TGTGCCAGCAGCCAAGTTGGAGGGACCTCTGAGCAGTTCTTC

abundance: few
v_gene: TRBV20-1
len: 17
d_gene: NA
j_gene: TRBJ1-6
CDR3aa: CSARDLPGTGYNSPLHF
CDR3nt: TGCAGTGCTAGAGATCTCCCCGGGACGGGCTATAATTCACCCCTCCACTTT

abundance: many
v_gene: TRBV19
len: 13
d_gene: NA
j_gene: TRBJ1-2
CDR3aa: CASSIDHRDGYTF
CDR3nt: TGTGCCAGTAGTATAGATCACAGGGATGGCTACACCTTC

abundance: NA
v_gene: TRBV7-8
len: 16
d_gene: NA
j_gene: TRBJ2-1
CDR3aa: CASSFRGVSSYNEQFF
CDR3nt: TGTGCCAGCAGCTTCAGGGGAGTCAGCTCCTACAATGAGCAGTTCTTC

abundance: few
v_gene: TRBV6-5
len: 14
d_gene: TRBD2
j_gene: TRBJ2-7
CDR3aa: CASSYGQLAEEQYF
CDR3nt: TGTGCCAGCAGTTACGGACAACTAGCGGAAGAGCAGTACTTC

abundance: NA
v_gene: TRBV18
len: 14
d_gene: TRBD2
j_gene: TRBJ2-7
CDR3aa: CASSPSGEVYEQYF
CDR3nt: TGTGCCAGCTCACCAAGCGGGGAGGTGTACGAGCAGTACTTC

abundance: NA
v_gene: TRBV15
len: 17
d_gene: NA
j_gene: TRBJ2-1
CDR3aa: CATSRVRDQSSYNEQFF
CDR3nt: TGTGCCACCAGCAGGGTCCGGGACCAAAGCTCCTACAATGAGCAGTTCTTC

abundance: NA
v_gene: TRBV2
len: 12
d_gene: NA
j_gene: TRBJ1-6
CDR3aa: CASSVDNSPLHF
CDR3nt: TGTGCCAGCAGTGTCGATAATTCACCCCTCCACTTT

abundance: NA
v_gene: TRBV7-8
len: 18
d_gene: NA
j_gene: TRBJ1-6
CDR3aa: CASSLAQPTSSYNSPLHF
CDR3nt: TGTGCCAGCAGCTTAGCACAACCGACCAGCTCCTATAATTCACCCCTCCACTTT

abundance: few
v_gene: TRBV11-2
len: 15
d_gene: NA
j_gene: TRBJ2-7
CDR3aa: CASSLYTGATYEQYF
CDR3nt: TGTGCCAGCAGCCTTTATACGGGGGCTACCTACGAGCAGTACTTC

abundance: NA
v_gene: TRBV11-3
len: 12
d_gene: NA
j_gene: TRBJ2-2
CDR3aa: CASSLRSGELFF
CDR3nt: TGTGCCAGCAGCCTCCGATCCGGGGAGCTGTTTTTT

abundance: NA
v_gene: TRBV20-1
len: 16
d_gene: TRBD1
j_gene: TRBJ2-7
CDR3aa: CSARDHRGKQLYEQYF
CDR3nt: TGCAGTGCTAGAGATCACAGGGGGAAACAACTTTACGAGCAGTACTTC

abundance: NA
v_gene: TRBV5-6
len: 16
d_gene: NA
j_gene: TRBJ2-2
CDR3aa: CASSLGLRREAGELFF
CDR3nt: TGTGCCAGCAGCTTGGGCCTCCGCCGCGAGGCCGGGGAGCTGTTTTTT

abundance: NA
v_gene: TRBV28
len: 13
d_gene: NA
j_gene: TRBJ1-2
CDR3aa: CASSLSPNYGYTF
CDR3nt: TGTGCCAGCAGTCTGTCGCCCAACTATGGCTACACCTTC

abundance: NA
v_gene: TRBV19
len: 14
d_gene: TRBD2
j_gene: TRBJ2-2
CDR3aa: CATAGGAHTGELFF
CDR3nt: TGTGCCACCGCCGGGGGGGCACACACCGGGGAGCTGTTTTTT

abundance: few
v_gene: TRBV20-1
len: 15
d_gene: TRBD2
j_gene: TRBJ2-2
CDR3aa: CSAQPSSGSTGELFF
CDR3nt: TGCAGTGCTCAACCTTCTAGCGGGAGTACCGGGGAGCTGTTTTTT

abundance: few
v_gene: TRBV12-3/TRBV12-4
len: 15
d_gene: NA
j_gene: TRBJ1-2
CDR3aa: CASSALARTSTGYTF
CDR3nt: TGTGCCAGCAGCGCCCTCGCCCGGACCTCTACTGGCTACACCTTC

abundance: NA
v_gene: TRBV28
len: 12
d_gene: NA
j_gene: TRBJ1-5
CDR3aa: CASSLDSQPQHF
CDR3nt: TGTGCCAGCAGCTTGGACAGTCAGCCCCAGCATTTT

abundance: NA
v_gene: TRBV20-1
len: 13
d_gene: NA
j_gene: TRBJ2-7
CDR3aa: CSAPDRKSYEQYF
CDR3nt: TGCAGTGCTCCTGACAGGAAGTCCTACGAGCAGTACTTC

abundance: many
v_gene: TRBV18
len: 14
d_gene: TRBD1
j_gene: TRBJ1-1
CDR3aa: CASSPGQANTEAFF
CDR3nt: TGTGCCAGCTCACCCGGACAGGCCAACACTGAAGCTTTCTTT

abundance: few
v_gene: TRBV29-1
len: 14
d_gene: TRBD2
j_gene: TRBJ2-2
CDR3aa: CSVILAGGTGELFF
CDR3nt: TGCAGCGTTATACTAGCGGGGGGCACCGGGGAGCTGTTTTTT

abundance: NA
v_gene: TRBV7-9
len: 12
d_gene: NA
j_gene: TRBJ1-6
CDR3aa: CASSPPQGPLHF
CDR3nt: TGTGCCAGCAGCCCACCACAGGGACCCCTCCACTTT

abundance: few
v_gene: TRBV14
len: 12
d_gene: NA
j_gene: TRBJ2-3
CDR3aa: CASSLNRDTQYF
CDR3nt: TGTGCCAGCAGCCTGAACAGGGATACGCAGTATTTT

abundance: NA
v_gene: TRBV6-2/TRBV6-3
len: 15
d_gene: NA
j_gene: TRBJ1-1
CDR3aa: CASSSPWGPNTEAFF
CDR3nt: TGTGCCAGCAGTTCCCCGTGGGGGCCGAACACTGAAGCTTTCTTT

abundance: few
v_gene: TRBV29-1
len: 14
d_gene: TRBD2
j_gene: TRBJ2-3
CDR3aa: CSVAELASTDTQYF
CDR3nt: TGCAGCGTGGCCGAACTAGCGAGCACAGATACGCAGTATTTT

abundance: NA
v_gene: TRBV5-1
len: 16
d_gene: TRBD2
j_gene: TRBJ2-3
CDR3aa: CASSSLRGDGTDTQYF
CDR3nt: TGCGCCAGCAGCTCGCTCCGGGGGGATGGCACAGATACGCAGTATTTT

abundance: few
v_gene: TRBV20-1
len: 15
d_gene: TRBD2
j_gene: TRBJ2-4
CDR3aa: CSAGPLAGTKTIQYF
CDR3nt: TGCAGTGCTGGCCCCTTAGCGGGGACAAAAACCATTCAGTACTTC

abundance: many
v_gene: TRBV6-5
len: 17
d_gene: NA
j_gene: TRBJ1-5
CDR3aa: CASSPSQTGASNQPQHF
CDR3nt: TGTGCCAGCAGCCCATCCCAGACGGGCGCTAGCAATCAGCCCCAGCATTTT

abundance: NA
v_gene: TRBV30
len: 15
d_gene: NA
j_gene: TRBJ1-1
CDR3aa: CAGNRGGPVRTEAFF
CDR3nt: TGTGCCGGGAATCGGGGGGGGCCGGTTCGCACTGAAGCTTTCTTT

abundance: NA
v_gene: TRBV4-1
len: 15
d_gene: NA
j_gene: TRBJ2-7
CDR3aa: CASSQDDRSSYEQYF
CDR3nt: TGCGCCAGCAGCCAAGATGACAGGAGCTCCTACGAGCAGTACTTC

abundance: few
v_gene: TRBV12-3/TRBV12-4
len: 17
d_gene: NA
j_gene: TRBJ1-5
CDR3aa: CASSFQDVGEGNQPQHF
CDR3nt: TGTGCCAGCAGTTTTCAGGATGTTGGGGAAGGCAATCAGCCCCAGCATTTT

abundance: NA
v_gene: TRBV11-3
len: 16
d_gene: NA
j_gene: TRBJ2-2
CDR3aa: CASSFRGAQNTGELFF
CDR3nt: TGTGCCAGCAGCTTCCGGGGGGCGCAAAACACCGGGGAGCTGTTTTTT

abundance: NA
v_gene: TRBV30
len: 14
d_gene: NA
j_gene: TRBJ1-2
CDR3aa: CAWVRGQNNYGYTF
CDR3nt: TGTGCCTGGGTCAGGGGCCAGAATAACTATGGCTACACCTTC

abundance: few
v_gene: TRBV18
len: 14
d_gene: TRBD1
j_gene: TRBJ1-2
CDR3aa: CASSPGQDSYGYTF
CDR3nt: TGTGCCAGCTCACCGGGACAGGATTCCTATGGCTACACCTTC